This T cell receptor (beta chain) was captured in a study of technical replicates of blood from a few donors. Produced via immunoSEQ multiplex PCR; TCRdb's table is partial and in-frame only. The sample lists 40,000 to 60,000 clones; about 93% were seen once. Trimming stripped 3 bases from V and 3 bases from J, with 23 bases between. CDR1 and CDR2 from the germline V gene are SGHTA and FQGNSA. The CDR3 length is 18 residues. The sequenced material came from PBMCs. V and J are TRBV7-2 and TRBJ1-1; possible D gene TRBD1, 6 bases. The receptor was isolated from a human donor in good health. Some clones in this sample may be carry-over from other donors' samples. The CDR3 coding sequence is TGTGCCAGCAGCTTCCGGAGTCTGGGACAACATGCTTACACTGAAGCTTTCTTT. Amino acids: CASSFRSLGQHAYTEAFF.